The 32 T cell receptor beta chains given below trace back to one sample, sequenced in a study of Graves' ophthalmopathy and Graves' hyperthyroidism. Using RNA transcripts, the TCR beta CDR3 regions were amplified. HTBI primers primed a first-round RT-PCR, and a second-round multiplex PCR followed. TCRdb recomputed calls from the multiplex PCR reads with MiXCR, one row per CDR3 protein. The table shows under 250,000 distinct CDR3 sequences, with about 32% occurring only once. Source material: peripheral blood. The receptors come from a man aged 50 to 60 with Graves' ophthalmopathy.

Many counts were recorded for this clonotype. V and J are TRBV18 and TRBJ2-6; D ambiguous. Per germline, CDR1 KGHSH and CDR2 LQKENI. CDR3 length: 15 amino acids. The ends were cut back, 2 bases at V and 0 bases at J, with 5 bases in the middle. The CDR3 sequence is CASSPTSSGANVLTF. The CDR3, as DNA: TGTGCCAGCTCACCAACGAGCTCTGGGGCCAACGTCCTGACTTTC. The full variable domain, its missing parts supplied by reference TRBV18 and TRBJ2-6, is NAGVMQNPRHLVRRRGQEARLRCSPMKGHSHVYWYRQLPEEGLKFMVYLQKENIIDESGMPKERFSAEFPKEGPSILRIQQVVRGDSAAYFCASSPTSSGANVLTFGAGSRLTVL.

This clonotype was found many times. The chain has TRBV6-5 and TRBJ2-5; D unclear. The germline CDR1 and CDR2 sequences are MNHEY and SVGAGI. The CDR3 extends over 14 amino acids. The germline V and J ends were trimmed by 3 bases and 5 bases, with 13 bases remaining between them. CDR3 protein: CASSYPPTGETQYF. CDR3 bases: TGTGCCAGCAGTTATCCCCCGACCGGGGAGACCCAGTACTTC.

This clonotype was picked up many times. The chain carries TRBV27 and TRBJ2-7, with 7 positions matching TRBD2. This CDR3 spans 14 amino acids. Germline CDR1 is MNHEY and CDR2 is SMNVEV (reference sequence). The V and J ends lost 8 bases and 6 bases, in that order; junction bases with no gene match: 13. The CDR3 sequence: CASGGGPYPLEQYF. The CDR3 DNA follows: TGTGCCAGCGGGGGAGGGCCCTACCCCCTCGAGCAGTACTTC.

The rearrangement joins TRBV11-1 to TRBJ2-2; perhaps TRBD2 as D (6 bases). The CDR3 contains 14 residues. Germline V gene sequence: CDR1 SGHAT, CDR2 FQDESV (reference sequence). V shed 5 bases and J shed 4 bases, with 11 bases lying between them. For the CDR3, the DNA is TGTGCCAGCAGCCATTGGGACTTCACCGGGGAGCTGTTTTTT. Translating it yields CASSHWDFTGELFF.

The chain has TRBV11-2 and TRBJ1-1; unclear D gene. Germline V CDR1 and CDR2: SGHAT, FQNNGV. Trimming shortened V by 0 bases and J by 2 bases, and 4 bases separated the two germline ends. The CDR3 is 13 residues long. The CDR3 is CASSLDLNTEAFF. CDR3 sequence (DNA): TGTGCCAGCAGCTTAGACCTAAACACTGAAGCTTTCTTT. Full variable domain (remainder filled in from reference TRBV11-2 and TRBJ1-1): EAGVAQSPRYKIIEKRQSVAFWCNPISGHATLYWYQQILGQGPKLLIQFQNNGVVDDSQLPKDRFSAERLKGVDSTLKIQPAKLEDSAVYLCASSLDLNTEAFFGQGTRLTVV.

This clonotype was seen ten or more times. The chain carries TRBV19 and TRBJ1-1; tentatively, D is TRBD1 (5 bases). Per the germline V gene, CDR1 is LNHDA and CDR2 is SQIVND (reference sequence). V lost 5 bases and J 0 bases, leaving 13 bases between the germline ends. The CDR3 has 15 amino acids. The CDR3 protein is CASSPGDVMNTEAFF. The CDR3 bases are TGTGCCAGTAGTCCGGGGGACGTCATGAACACTGAAGCTTTCTTT.

At least ten counts were recorded for this clonotype. V is TRBV19 and J is TRBJ2-5; no firm D call. Trimming took 4 bases from V and 2 from J, leaving 11 bases between them. CDR1 and CDR2 (germline): LNHDA, SQIVND (reference sequence). The CDR3 sequence is 14 residues long. The CDR3 region is CASSTNGDQETQYF. The CDR3 DNA sequence: TGTGCCAGTAGTACCAATGGGGATCAAGAGACCCAGTACTTC.

This clonotype was counted many times. This chain connects TRBV28 to TRBJ1-1; D gene unclear. Germline V gene data show CDR1 as MDHEN and CDR2 as SYDVKM. The CDR3 extends over 16 amino acids. V lost 5 bases and J lost 0, with 16 bases in between. The CDR3 protein is CASSPPILTMNTEAFF. The CDR3 region has the DNA TGTGCCAGCAGTCCACCGATACTGACTATGAACACTGAAGCTTTCTTT. Full variable domain (outside the CDR3, taken from reference TRBV28 and TRBJ1-1): DVKVTQSSRYLVKRTGEKVFLECVQDMDHENMFWYRQDPGLGLRLIYFSYDVKMKEKGDIPEGYSVSREKKERFSLILESASTNQTSMYLCASSPPILTMNTEAFFGQGTRLTVV.

This clonotype was counted many times. CDR3 sequence (DNA): TGTGCCAGCTCTCCGAGCGCCTCCTCCTACGAGCAGTACTTC. This encodes CASSPSASSYEQYF. The chain is built from TRBV7-9 and TRBJ2-7; D is ambiguous. Germline V gene data show CDR1 as SEHNR and CDR2 as FQNEAQ (reference sequence). The CDR3 sequence is 14 residues long. V was clipped by 8 bases and J by 0 bases, with 14 bases between them.

This clonotype was detected many times. The V gene is TRBV11-2, the J gene TRBJ1-1; no reliable D call. This CDR3 has 15 amino acids. Germline V lookup: CDR1 SGHAT, CDR2 FQNNGV. The germline V and J ends were trimmed by 1 base and 1 base, with 10 bases remaining between them. The CDR3 is CASSLGVTENTEAFF. In DNA form, the CDR3 reads TGTGCCAGCAGCTTAGGCGTGACGGAGAACACTGAAGCTTTCTTT.

In this sample, this clonotype turned up many times. This chain connects TRBV12-3 or TRBV12-4 to TRBJ1-5; unclear D gene. The V gene lost 6 bases and the J gene lost 3 bases, with 12 bases spanning the gap. The CDR3 extends over 14 amino acids. CDR3 sequence: CASRREDFNQPQHF. As DNA, the CDR3 is TGTGCCAGCAGGCGAGAGGATTTCAATCAGCCCCAGCATTTT.

This clonotype was recorded at least ten times. The rearrangement links TRBV12-3 or TRBV12-4 to TRBJ1-2; 9 bases line up with TRBD1. CDR3 length equals 15 residues. V lost 5 bases and J lost 3; bases outside the gene matches: 7. CDR3 sequence (DNA): TGTGCCAGCAGTCCCCTACAGGGGGCGGACTATGGCTACACCTTC. Translating it yields CASSPLQGADYGYTF.

In its sample, this clonotype was seen many times. This chain joins TRBV5-8 and TRBJ1-5, with D uncertain. The CDR3 loop spans 15 amino acids. Germline lookup yields CDR1 SGHTS and CDR2 YDEGEE. With 3 bases removed from V and 1 base from J, the gap between germline ends came to 11 bases. CDR3 sequence reads: CASSYRLGSNQPQHF. CDR3 DNA: TGTGCCAGCAGCTACCGCCTAGGCAGCAATCAGCCCCAGCATTTT. The full variable domain, completed using reference TRBV5-8 and TRBJ1-5, is EAGVTQSPTHLIKTRGQQATLRCSPISGHTSVYWYQQALGLGLQFLLWYDEGEERNRGNFPPRFSGRQFPNYSSELNVNALELEDSALYLCASSYRLGSNQPQHFGDGTRLSIL.

The chain employs TRBV6-5 and TRBJ2-7; TRBD2 matches 8 bases. Germline V gene sequence: CDR1 MNHEY, CDR2 SVGAGI. The CDR3 loop spans 16 amino acids. Trimming at V came to 2 bases and at J to 2 bases, leaving 8 bases not matched to a gene. The CDR3 is CASSYLASGRTYEQYF. The CDR3 DNA sequence: TGTGCCAGCAGTTACCTAGCTAGCGGGCGAACCTACGAGCAGTACTTC.

This clonotype was found many times. J is TRBJ2-5 and V is TRBV4-3, with D maybe TRBD2 (6 bases). Germline CDR1 is LGHNA and CDR2 is YSLEER. This CDR3 spans 15 amino acids. V was pared by 4 bases and J by 5 bases, with 17 bases between. The CDR3 DNA reads as TGCGCCAGCAGCCGGGGACTCCCTAAGTCGGAGACCCAGTACTTC. This translates into CASSRGLPKSETQYF.

This chain links TRBV6-2 or TRBV6-3 with TRBJ2-5; TRBD1 agrees at 9 bases. This CDR3 has 14 amino acids. J was trimmed by 3 bases and V by 6 bases; bases with no gene match: 5. The V gene's germline CDR1 is MNHEY and CDR2 SVGEGT. The CDR3 here is CASRRTGAEETQYF. For the CDR3, the DNA is TGTGCCAGCAGACGGACAGGGGCGGAAGAGACCCAGTACTTC.

DNA for the CDR3: TGTGCCATCAGTGGAACCGCGAACACCGGGGAGCTGTTTTTT. Amino acid sequence: CAISGTANTGELFF. V usage is TRBV10-3 and J usage is TRBJ2-2; D is uncertain. Germline assignment: CDR1 ENHRY and CDR2 SYGVKD. The V end lost 4 bases, the J end lost 0 bases, and 6 bases lay between the germline ends. There are 14 residues in the CDR3.

This chain links TRBV12-3 or TRBV12-4 with TRBJ1-6, with D possibly being TRBD1 (5 bases). This CDR3 contains 16 residues. V was clipped by 6 bases and J by 7 bases, with 19 bases between them. The DNA for the CDR3 is TGTGCCAGCAGCCCACAGACAGCGTCCCTGAATTCACCCCTCCACTTT. It is translated as CASSPQTASLNSPLHF.

This clonotype showed up many times. The chain uses TRBV6-5 and TRBJ1-2; TRBD1 might be the D (6 bases). The germline gives CDR1 MNHEY, CDR2 SVGAGI. The V end lost 7 bases, the J end lost 2 bases, and 11 bases lay between the germline ends. The CDR3 is 13 residues long. The chain's CDR3 is CASKQDRNYGYTF. The CDR3 nucleotides read TGTGCCAGCAAACAGGACAGAAACTATGGCTACACCTTC.

V and J are TRBV7-8 and TRBJ1-3, with TRBD1 as a possible D gene (5 bases). CDR3 length: 15 residues. Trimming left V 6 bases short and J 0 bases short, with 12 bases between. Germline CDR1 reads SGHVS; CDR2 reads FQNEAQ. CDR3: CASSEQAISGNTIYF. CDR3 in DNA: TGTGCCAGCAGTGAACAGGCAATCTCTGGAAACACCATATATTTT.

This clonotype appeared many times. The chain recombines TRBV6-1 with TRBJ2-5; TRBD2 is a possible D gene (7 bases). Trimming cost V 0 bases and J 5 bases, with 16 bases left between them. The length of the CDR3 is 16 residues. Germline V lookup: CDR1 MNHNS, CDR2 SASEGT. CDR3: CASSEAVGRGVETQYF. In DNA, the CDR3 is TGTGCCAGCAGTGAAGCGGTGGGGAGGGGGGTGGAGACCCAGTACTTC.

This clonotype was detected many times. The V call is TRBV4-1, the J call TRBJ2-7; 13 bases fit TRBD2. The length of the CDR3 is 16 residues. The J segment lost 1 base and the V segment lost 4 bases, leaving 4 bases of the junction unmatched. Germline V CDR1 and CDR2: MGHRA, YSYEKL. CDR3 coding DNA: TGCGCCAGCAGCCGTGGACTAGCGGGAGCGTCCTACGAGCAGTACTTC. Its translation is CASSRGLAGASYEQYF.

This clonotype appeared many times. The chain is built from TRBV12-5 and TRBJ1-2, with D maybe TRBD1 (5 bases). The germline V gene encodes CDR1 LGHNT and CDR2 FRNRAP. Trimming stripped 5 bases from V and 1 base from J, with 14 bases between. The CDR3 length is 15 residues. CDR3 sequence reads: CASGPSGARNYGYTF. The DNA of the CDR3 is TGTGCTAGTGGTCCCTCCGGGGCGCGTAACTATGGCTACACCTTC.

The sample holds many counts of this clonotype. The chain has TRBV12-3 or TRBV12-4 and TRBJ2-5, with TRBD2 identical over 10 bases. The CDR3 is 13 residues long. Trimming cost V 8 bases and J 5 bases; bases outside gene matches: 5. The DNA for the CDR3 is TGTGCCAGCCTAGCGGGAGAGGGGGAGACCCAGTACTTC. Residues: CASLAGEGETQYF.

This sequence joins TRBV24-1 and TRBJ1-1, with 7 bases matching TRBD1. Germline trimming cut 10 bases from V and 6 bases from J; bases unmatched to any gene: 7. Germline V gene sequence: CDR1 KGHDR, CDR2 SFDVKD. This CDR3 is built from 12 residues. The chain's CDR3 is CATKTGRAEAFF. The CDR3, as DNA: TGTGCCACTAAGACAGGGCGGGCTGAAGCTTTCTTT.

This clonotype was recorded at least ten times. The J gene is TRBJ2-2, the V gene TRBV5-1; tentatively, D is TRBD1 (6 bases). The CDR3 length is 17 residues. Between the trimmed V and J ends, which lost 0 bases and 0 bases, there was a span of 12 bases. CDR1 is SGHRS, CDR2 YFSETQ, per germline. This CDR3 reads CASSLAIRTANTGELFF. The CDR3, as DNA: TGCGCCAGCAGCTTGGCAATAAGGACAGCGAACACCGGGGAGCTGTTTTTT. Using reference TRBV5-1 and TRBJ2-2 for the parts outside the CDR3, the full variable domain is KAGVTQTPRYLIKTRGQQVTLSCSPISGHRSVSWYQQTPGQGLQFLFEYFSETQRNKGNFPGRFSGRQFSNSRSEMNVSTLELGDSALYLCASSLAIRTANTGELFFGEGSRLTVL.

This clonotype was seen many times. The chain has TRBV6-2 or TRBV6-3 and TRBJ2-7; 12 nucleotides line up with TRBD2. Germline V gene sequence: CDR1 MNHEY, CDR2 SVGEGT. This CDR3 spans 15 amino acids. V trimming: 7 bases; J trimming: 5 bases; junction bases outside the gene matches: 9. DNA for the CDR3: TGTGCCAGCACGTTGAGGACTAGCGGGGTCGACGAGCAGTACTTC. It is translated as CASTLRTSGVDEQYF.

There are many counts of this clonotype. The genes are TRBV9 and TRBJ2-7; D tentatively fits TRBD1 or TRBD2 (5 bases each). The CDR3 is 14 amino acids. The V end was cut by 4 bases, the J end by 2 bases, with 13 bases between. Germline CDR1 SGDLS, CDR2 YYNGEE. CDR3 residues: CASSPSGTAYEQYF. DNA for the CDR3: TGTGCCAGCAGCCCCTCCGGGACGGCCTACGAGCAGTACTTC.

This clonotype was seen many times. The V call is TRBV19, the J call TRBJ2-5; a possible D gene is TRBD1 (6 bases). V lost 7 bases to trimming and J lost 0 bases, with 27 bases between them. The CDR3 is 19 amino acids. Germline CDR1 LNHDA, CDR2 SQIVND (reference sequence). In DNA, the CDR3 is TGTGCCAGTAACCTTGACAGGTCGGGGCTTTGCCCGTACCAAGAGACCCAGTACTTC. Translating it yields CASNLDRSGLCPYQETQYF. Full variable domain (outside the CDR3, taken from reference TRBV19 and TRBJ2-5): DGGITQSPKYLFRKEGQNVTLSCEQNLNHDAMYWYRQDPGQGLRLIYYSQIVNDFQKGDIAEGYSVSREKKESFPLTVTSAQKNPTAFYLCASNLDRSGLCPYQETQYFGPGTRLLVL.

This clonotype was detected many times. The chain carries TRBV2 and TRBJ1-2; 7 nucleotides line up with TRBD1. This CDR3 contains 17 residues. V trimming: 8 bases; J trimming: 2 bases; junction bases outside the gene matches: 17. Germline lookup yields CDR1 SNHLY and CDR2 FYNNEI. CDR3 amino acids: CASVRGQGGAQNYGYTF. CDR3 DNA sequence: TGTGCCAGCGTGAGGGGGCAGGGGGGAGCACAAAACTATGGCTACACCTTC.

This clonotype has just a few counts. The rearrangement links TRBV12-3 or TRBV12-4 to TRBJ2-7; the D gene is possibly TRBD2 (7 bases). This CDR3 comprises 15 residues. Trimming removed 5 bases at V and 4 bases at J, with 18 bases between. CDR3 bases: TGTGCCAGCAGTCTTTCGGGAGGACAGAATTACGAGCAGTACTTC. Amino acid sequence: CASSLSGGQNYEQYF.

This clonotype was counted a few times. The J gene is TRBJ1-1, the V gene TRBV12-5; 7 positions match TRBD1. Trimming removed 3 bases from V and 11 bases from J; junction bases left unmatched: 6. CDR3 length: 12 amino acids. CDR1 is LGHNT and CDR2 is FRNRAP in the germline V gene. CDR3 nucleotides: TGTGCTAGTGGTTTTGGACAGGCGGAGGCTTTCTTT. Translating gives CASGFGQAEAFF.